This is a list of T cell receptor beta chains from one sample in a study of CD8+ T cells in alopecia areata. TCRdb's copy holds only in-frame clones and misses some; the assay was immunoSEQ multiplex PCR. The data show roughly 200,000 clones, 53% seen once. The sample here was CD8+ T cells sorted from blood, taken at week 24, from a patient treated with tofacitinib. The source of these receptors is a human donor with alopecia areata. Each CDR3 is given with its conserved first and last residue. Fields, in order: D gene, clone size, J gene, V gene, CDR3 DNA, CDR3 protein. A D gene is named only where the DNA matches it firmly. A row's size may be missing; if present it is once, few, many or a size class.

- | - | TRBJ1-5 | TRBV5-1 | TGCGCCAGCAGCCCCCGCGGGGGGGAGCATCAGCCCCAGCATTTT | CASSPRGGEHQPQHF
- | - | TRBJ1-2 | TRBV13 | TGTGCCAGCAGCCAAGGCCAGGACCGGTATGGCTACACCTTC | CASSQGQDRYGYTF
- | - | TRBJ2-2 | TRBV7-3 | TGTGCCAGCAGCTTAGAGTCGGGGGCGAACACCGGGGAGCTGTTTTTT | CASSLESGANTGELFF
- | - | TRBJ2-2 | TRBV7-8 | TGTGCCAGCAGCTCGAGGGGAGAAAACACCGGGGAGCTGTTTTTT | CASSSRGENTGELFF
TRBD1 | few | TRBJ2-2 | TRBV18 | TGTGCCAGCCTCGGGGAGACAGGGACCCACACCGGGGAGCTGTTTTTT | CASLGETGTHTGELFF
TRBD2 | - | TRBJ2-1 | TRBV29-1 | TGCAGCGTTGATTTAGCCGGGACTAGCATTTACAATGAGCAGTTCTTC | CSVDLAGTSIYNEQFF
- | - | TRBJ1-1 | TRBV29-1 | TGCAGCGTCGACGGGGGGGGATTGGGAACTGAAGCTTTCTTT | CSVDGGGLGTEAFF
- | - | TRBJ1-1 | TRBV7-9 | TGTGCCAGCAGCTTAGGGGAAGAGACTGAAGCTTTCTTT | CASSLGEETEAFF
TRBD1 | many | TRBJ1-1 | TRBV19 | TGTGCCAGTACCCCGGACAGGGCGATTAACACTGAAGCTTTCTTT | CASTPDRAINTEAFF
- | - | TRBJ1-2 | TRBV5-6 | TGTGCCAGCAGTCGAATAGACTTGGGCTATGGCTACACCTTC | CASSRIDLGYGYTF
- | - | TRBJ1-1 | TRBV4-3 | TGCGCCAGCAGCCAAGAGGGTGACATCTTCACTGAAGCTTTCTTT | CASSQEGDIFTEAFF
TRBD1 | - | TRBJ2-7 | TRBV30 | TGTGCCTGGAGTTGGGGACAGGGGGCCTACGAGCAGTACTTC | CAWSWGQGAYEQYF
- | - | TRBJ1-2 | TRBV14 | TGTGCCAGCAGCCAAGGGAAGGGCTACACCTTC | CASSQGKGYTF
- | few | TRBJ2-7 | TRBV2 | TGTGCCAGCAGTGAAGCACCAGGAACCTACGAGCAGTACTTC | CASSEAPGTYEQYF
- | few | TRBJ1-2 | TRBV25-1 | TGTGCCACCGAAGGGCAGGACCTCTATGGCTACACCTTC | CATEGQDLYGYTF
- | - | TRBJ2-1 | TRBV4-1 | TGCGCCAGCAGCCAACAGGGGAATGAGCAGTTCTTC | CASSQQGNEQFF
- | - | TRBJ1-1 | TRBV29-1 | TGCAGCGTTGCGTTGGGGACTGAAGCTTTCTTT | CSVALGTEAFF
- | - | TRBJ2-2 | TRBV27 | TGTGCCACCTCGTGGGCAAACACCGGGGAGCTGTTTTTT | CATSWANTGELFF
- | - | TRBJ1-5 | TRBV10-3 | TGTGCCAGTCACGACCCCGGACAGAGAAATCAGCCCCAGCATTTT | CASHDPGQRNQPQHF
- | - | TRBJ1-5 | TRBV27 | TGTGCCAGCAGTTTAGCCGTGGGCAATCAGCCCCAGCATTTT | CASSLAVGNQPQHF
TRBD1 | - | TRBJ1-2 | TRBV27 | TGTGCCAGCAGTTCATCACAGGGGGCGCGGAACTATGGCTACACCTTC | CASSSSQGARNYGYTF
TRBD1 | - | TRBJ1-2 | TRBV7-9 | TGTGCCAGCAGCTTAGGTACAGGGGAGGGCTACACCTTC | CASSLGTGEGYTF
TRBD1 | - | TRBJ1-1 | TRBV4-3 | TGCGCCAGCAGCCAAGATCTCGCGTCAGGGGGGTTCACTGAAGCTTTCTTT | CASSQDLASGGFTEAFF
- | - | TRBJ1-2 | TRBV6-1 | TGTGCCAGCAGTGAAACCAGTTACTATGGCTACACCTTC | CASSETSYYGYTF
TRBD1 | few | TRBJ2-1 | TRBV7-6 | TGTGCCAGCAGCCGTCTCCAGGGGGTCTTCAATGAGCAGTTCTTC | CASSRLQGVFNEQFF
- | few | TRBJ2-3 | TRBV7-9 | TGTGCCAGCAGGGAAGGGGCTGGGACCACAGATACGCAGTATTTT | CASREGAGTTDTQYF
- | - | TRBJ2-6 | TRBV6-5 | TGTGCCAGCAGCCGAGGGGCCAACGTCCTGACTTTC | CASSRGANVLTF
- | - | TRBJ2-2 | TRBV5-1 | TGCGCCAGCAGCTTAAGGACAGCGGCCGGGGAGCTGTTTTTT | CASSLRTAAGELFF
TRBD1 | once | TRBJ1-2 | TRBV30 | TGTGCCTGGACAACAGGGGGAGTCTACGGCTACACCTTC | CAWTTGGVYGYTF
- | - | TRBJ2-1 | TRBV7-9 | TGTGCCAGCAGCGGAGGGGCCTCCTACAATGAGCAGTTCTTC | CASSGGASYNEQFF
- | few | TRBJ1-6 | TRBV13 | TGTGCCAGCACCCAAGGGGGATCACCCCTCCACTTT | CASTQGGSPLHF
- | few | TRBJ2-1 | TRBV7-2 | TGTGCCAGCAGGCTGAGCGGCAACTCCCACAATGAGCAGTTCTTC | CASRLSGNSHNEQFF
- | - | TRBJ2-7 | TRBV4-3 | TGCGCCAGCAGCCACTCCGTAGCGAACGAGCAGTACTTC | CASSHSVANEQYF